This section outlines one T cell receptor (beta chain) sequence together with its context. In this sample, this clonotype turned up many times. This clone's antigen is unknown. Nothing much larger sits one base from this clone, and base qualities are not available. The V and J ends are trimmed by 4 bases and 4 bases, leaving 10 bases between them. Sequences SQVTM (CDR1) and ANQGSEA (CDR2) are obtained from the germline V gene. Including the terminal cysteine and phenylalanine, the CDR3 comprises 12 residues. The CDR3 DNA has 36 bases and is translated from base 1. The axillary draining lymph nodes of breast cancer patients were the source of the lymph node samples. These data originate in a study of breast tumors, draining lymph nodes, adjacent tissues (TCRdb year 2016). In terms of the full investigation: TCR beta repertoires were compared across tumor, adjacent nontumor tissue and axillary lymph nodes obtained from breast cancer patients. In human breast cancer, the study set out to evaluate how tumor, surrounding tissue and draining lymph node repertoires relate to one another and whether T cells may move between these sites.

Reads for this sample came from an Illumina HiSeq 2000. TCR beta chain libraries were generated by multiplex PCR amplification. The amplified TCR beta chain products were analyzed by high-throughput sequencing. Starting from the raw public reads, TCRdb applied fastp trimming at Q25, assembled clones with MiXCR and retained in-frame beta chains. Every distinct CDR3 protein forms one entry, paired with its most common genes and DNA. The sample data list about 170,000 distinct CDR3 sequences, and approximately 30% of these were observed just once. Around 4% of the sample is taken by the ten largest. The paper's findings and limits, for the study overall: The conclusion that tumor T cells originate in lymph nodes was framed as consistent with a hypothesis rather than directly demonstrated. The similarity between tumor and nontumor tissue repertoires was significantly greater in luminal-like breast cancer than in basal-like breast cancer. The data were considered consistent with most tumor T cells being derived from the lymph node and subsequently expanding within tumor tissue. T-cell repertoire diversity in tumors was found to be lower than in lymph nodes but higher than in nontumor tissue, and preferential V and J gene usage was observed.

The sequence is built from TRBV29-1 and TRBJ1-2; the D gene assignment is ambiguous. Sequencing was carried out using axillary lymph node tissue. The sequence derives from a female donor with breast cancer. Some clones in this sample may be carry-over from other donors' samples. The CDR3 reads CSVGGEIYGYTF. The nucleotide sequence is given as TGCAGCGTTGGGGGTGAAATCTATGGCTACACCTTC.